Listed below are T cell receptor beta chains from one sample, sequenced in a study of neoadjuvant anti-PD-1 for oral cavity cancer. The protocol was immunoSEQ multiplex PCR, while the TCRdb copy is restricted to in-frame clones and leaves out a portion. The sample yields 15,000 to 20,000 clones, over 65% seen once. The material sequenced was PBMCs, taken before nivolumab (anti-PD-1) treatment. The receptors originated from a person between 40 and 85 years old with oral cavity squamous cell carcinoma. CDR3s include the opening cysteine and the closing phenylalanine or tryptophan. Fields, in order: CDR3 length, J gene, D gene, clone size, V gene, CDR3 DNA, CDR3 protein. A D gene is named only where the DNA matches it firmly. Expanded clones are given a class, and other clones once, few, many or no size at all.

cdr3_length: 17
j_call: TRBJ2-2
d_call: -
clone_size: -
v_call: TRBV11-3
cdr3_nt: TGTGCCAGCAGCCAGTATCCCCAGGGAGACAACACCGGGGAGCTGTTTTTT
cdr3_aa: CASSQYPQGDNTGELFF

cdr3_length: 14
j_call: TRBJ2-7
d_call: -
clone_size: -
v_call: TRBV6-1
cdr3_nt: TGTGCCAGCAGGTCGCGACAATCCATGTCGGAGCAGTACTTC
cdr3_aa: CASRSRQSMSEQYF

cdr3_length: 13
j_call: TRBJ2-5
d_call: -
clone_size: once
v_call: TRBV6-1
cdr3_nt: TGTGCCAGCACGGCACCTTACCAAGAGACCCAGTACTTC
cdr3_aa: CASTAPYQETQYF

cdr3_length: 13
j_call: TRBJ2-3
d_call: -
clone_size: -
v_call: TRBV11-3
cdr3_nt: TGTGCCAGCAGCTTAATCGCCTCAGATACGCAGTATTTT
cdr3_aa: CASSLIASDTQYF

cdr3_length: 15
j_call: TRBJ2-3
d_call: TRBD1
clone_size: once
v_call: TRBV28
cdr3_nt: TGTGCCAGCAGTCCCCCGGGACAGAACACAGATACGCAGTATTTT
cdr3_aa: CASSPPGQNTDTQYF

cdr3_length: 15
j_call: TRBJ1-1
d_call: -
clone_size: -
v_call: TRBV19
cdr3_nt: TGTGCCAGTAGTATAGATGCAGGAGGGAATACTGAAGCTTTCTTT
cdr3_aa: CASSIDAGGNTEAFF

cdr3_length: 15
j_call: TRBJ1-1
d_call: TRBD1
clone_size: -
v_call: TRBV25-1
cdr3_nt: TGTGCCAGCAGTGAACCGGGGGCAGGGGGCACTGAAGCTTTCTTT
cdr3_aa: CASSEPGAGGTEAFF

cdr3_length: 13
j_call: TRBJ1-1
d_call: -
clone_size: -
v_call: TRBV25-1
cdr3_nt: TGTGCCAGCAGTGAATCGGGGAGGCTTGAAGCTTTCTTT
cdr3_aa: CASSESGRLEAFF

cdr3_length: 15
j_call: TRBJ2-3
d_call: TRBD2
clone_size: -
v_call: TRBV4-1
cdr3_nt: TGCGCCAGCAGCGCAACGACTAGCGAGGCAGATACGCAGTATTTT
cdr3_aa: CASSATTSEADTQYF

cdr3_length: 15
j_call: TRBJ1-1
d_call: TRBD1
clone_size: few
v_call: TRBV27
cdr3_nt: TGTGCCAGCAGTTTATCTACACAGGGGAGCACTGAAGCTTTCTTT
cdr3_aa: CASSLSTQGSTEAFF

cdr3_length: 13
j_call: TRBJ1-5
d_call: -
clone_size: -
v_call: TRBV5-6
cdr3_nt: TGTGCCAGCAGCTCAGGGGACAATCAGCCCCAGCATTTT
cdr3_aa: CASSSGDNQPQHF

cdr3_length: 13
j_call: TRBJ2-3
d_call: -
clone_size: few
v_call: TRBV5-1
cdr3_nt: TGCGCCAACCCTTGGAGGGGCACAGATACGCAGTATTTT
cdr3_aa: CANPWRGTDTQYF

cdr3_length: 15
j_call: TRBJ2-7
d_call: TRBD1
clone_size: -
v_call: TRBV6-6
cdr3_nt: TGTGCCAGCAGCCGGACAGGGGGGACCTCCTACGAGCAGTACTTC
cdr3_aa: CASSRTGGTSYEQYF

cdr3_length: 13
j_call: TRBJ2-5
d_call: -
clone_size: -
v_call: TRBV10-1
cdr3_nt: TGCGCCAGCGCTGTGACTTTTCGAGAGACCCAGTACTTC
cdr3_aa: CASAVTFRETQYF

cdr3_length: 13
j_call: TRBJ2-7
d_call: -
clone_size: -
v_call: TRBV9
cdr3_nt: TGTGCCAGCAGCGAAGACGGGGCCTACGAGCAGTACTTC
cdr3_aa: CASSEDGAYEQYF

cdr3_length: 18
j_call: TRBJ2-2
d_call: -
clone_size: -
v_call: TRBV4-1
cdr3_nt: TGCGCCAGCAGCCTAGGCCCAGCAGGCGCTACGAACACCGGGGAGCTGTTTTTT
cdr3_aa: CASSLGPAGATNTGELFF

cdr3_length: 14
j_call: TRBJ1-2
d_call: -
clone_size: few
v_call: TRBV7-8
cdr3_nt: TGTGCCAGCAGCACCCCCGCGGCTAACTATGGCTACACCTTC
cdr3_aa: CASSTPAANYGYTF

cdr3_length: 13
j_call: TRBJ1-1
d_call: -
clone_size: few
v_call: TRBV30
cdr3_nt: TGTGCCTGGAGTGAGGCAGGGAGCACTGAAGCTTTCTTT
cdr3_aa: CAWSEAGSTEAFF

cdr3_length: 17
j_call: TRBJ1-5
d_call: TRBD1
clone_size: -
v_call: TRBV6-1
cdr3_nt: TGTGCCAGCAGTGAGGTTATCGGGGACAGGGGCGCTCAGCCCCAGCATTTT
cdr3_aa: CASSEVIGDRGAQPQHF

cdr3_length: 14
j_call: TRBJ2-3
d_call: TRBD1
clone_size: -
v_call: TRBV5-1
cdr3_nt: TGCGCCAGCAACCCTACAGGGGTGACAGATACGCAGTATTTT
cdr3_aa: CASNPTGVTDTQYF

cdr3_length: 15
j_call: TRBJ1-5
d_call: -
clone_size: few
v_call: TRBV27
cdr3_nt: TGTGCCAGCAGCCTAGCAGGTAATAGCAATCAGCCCCAGCATTTT
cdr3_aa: CASSLAGNSNQPQHF

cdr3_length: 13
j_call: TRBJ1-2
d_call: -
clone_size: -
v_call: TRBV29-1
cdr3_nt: TGCAGCGTTGAACAGGGAACGATCTATGGCTACACCTTC
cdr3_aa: CSVEQGTIYGYTF

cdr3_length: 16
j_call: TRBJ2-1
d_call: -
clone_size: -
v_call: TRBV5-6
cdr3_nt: TGTGCCAGCAGCAGGGATTGGGCGGATTCCCACAATGAGCAGTTCTTC
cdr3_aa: CASSRDWADSHNEQFF

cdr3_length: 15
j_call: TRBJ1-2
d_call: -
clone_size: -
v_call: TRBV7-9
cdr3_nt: TGTGCCAGCAGCCTCGGAGAAAGGACATCTTGGGGCTACACCTTC
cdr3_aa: CASSLGERTSWGYTF

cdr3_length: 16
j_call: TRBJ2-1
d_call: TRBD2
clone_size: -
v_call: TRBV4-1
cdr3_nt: TGCGCCAGCAGCCAACCCCTAGCGGGGGCCAACAATGAGCAGTTCTTC
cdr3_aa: CASSQPLAGANNEQFF

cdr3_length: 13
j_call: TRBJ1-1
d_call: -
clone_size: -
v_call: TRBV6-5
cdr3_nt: TGTGCCACCAGGGTACTTATGAACACTGAAGCTTTCTTT
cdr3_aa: CATRVLMNTEAFF

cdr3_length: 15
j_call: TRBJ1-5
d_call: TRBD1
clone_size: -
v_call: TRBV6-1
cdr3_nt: TGTGCCACTTGTCTTGGACAGGAGATCAATCAGCCCCAGCATTTT
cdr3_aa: CATCLGQEINQPQHF

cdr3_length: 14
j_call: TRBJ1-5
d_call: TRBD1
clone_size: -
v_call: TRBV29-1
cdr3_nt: TGCAGCGTCACAGGGGGCGGAAGCAATCAGCCCCAGCATTTT
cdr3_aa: CSVTGGGSNQPQHF

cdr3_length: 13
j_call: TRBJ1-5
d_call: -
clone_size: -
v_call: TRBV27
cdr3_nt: TGTGCCAGCAGTTTAGGGCGGAATCAGCCCCAGCATTTT
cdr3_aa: CASSLGRNQPQHF

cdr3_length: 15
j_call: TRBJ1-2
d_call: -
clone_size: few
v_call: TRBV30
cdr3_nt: TGTGCCTGGATGGAACTCTATTGGGGCCGCTATGGCTACACCTTC
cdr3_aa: CAWMELYWGRYGYTF

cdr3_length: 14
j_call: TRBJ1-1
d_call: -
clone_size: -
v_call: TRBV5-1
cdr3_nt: TGCGCCAGCAGCTCGAGGAGTCAGAACACTGAAGCTTTCTTT
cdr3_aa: CASSSRSQNTEAFF

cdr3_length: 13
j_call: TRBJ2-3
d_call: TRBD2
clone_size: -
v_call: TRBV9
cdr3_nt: TGTGCCAGCAGCGGGGGAGGGACAGATACGCAGTATTTT
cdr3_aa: CASSGGGTDTQYF

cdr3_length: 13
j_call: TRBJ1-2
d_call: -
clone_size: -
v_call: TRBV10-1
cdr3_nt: TGCGCCAGCAGCCCGGGATTAATGGGAGGCTACACCTTC
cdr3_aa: CASSPGLMGGYTF

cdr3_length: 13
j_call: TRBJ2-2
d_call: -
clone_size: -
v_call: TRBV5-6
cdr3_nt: TGTGCCAGCAGCTTTTCGATAACCGGGGAGCTGTTTTTT
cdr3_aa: CASSFSITGELFF

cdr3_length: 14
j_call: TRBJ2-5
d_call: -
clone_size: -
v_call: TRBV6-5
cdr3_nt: TGTGCCAGCAGTTACGTCCGGGAGCGCGGGACCCAGTACTTC
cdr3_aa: CASSYVRERGTQYF

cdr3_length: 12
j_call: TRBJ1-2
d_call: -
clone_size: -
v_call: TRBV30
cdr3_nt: TGTGCCCGACTTCGCCAAGAGAATGGCTACACCTTC
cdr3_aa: CARLRQENGYTF

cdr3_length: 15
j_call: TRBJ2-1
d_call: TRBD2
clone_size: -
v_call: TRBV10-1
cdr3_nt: TGCGCCAGCAGTGAGAATAGCGGGGCGGGCAATGAGCAGTTCTTC
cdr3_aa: CASSENSGAGNEQFF

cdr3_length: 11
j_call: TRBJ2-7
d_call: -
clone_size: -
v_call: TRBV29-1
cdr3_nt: TGCAGCGGCAAGTCCCTTGGCGAGCAGTACTTC
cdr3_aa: CSGKSLGEQYF

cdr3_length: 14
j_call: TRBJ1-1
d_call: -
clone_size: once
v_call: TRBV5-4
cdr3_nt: TGTGCCAGCAGCTTGGCACGGGTGAACACTGAAGCTTTCTTT
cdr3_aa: CASSLARVNTEAFF

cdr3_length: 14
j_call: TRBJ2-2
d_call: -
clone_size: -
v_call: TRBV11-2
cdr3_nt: TGTGCCAGCAGCGTGCAGCAGAACACCGGGGAGCTGTTTTTT
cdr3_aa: CASSVQQNTGELFF

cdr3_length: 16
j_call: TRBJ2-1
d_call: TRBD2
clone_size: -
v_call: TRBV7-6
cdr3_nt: TGTGCCAGCAGCTTAGCGCAAGCGGGAGGGTACAATGAGCAGTTCTTC
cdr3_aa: CASSLAQAGGYNEQFF

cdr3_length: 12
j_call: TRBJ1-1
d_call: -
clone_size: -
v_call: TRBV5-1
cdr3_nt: TGCGCCAGCAGCTTGGCCCGCGGGGAAGCTTTCTTT
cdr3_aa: CASSLARGEAFF

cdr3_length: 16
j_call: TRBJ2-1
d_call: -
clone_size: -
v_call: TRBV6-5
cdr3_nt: TGTGCCAGCAGTTCCGAAGGGGGGATCTCCTACAATGAGCAGTTCTTC
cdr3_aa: CASSSEGGISYNEQFF

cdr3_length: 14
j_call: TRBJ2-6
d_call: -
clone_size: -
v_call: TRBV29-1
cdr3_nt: TGCAGGGTTGGGCCCAGATCTGGGGCCAACGTCCTGACTTTC
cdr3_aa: CRVGPRSGANVLTF

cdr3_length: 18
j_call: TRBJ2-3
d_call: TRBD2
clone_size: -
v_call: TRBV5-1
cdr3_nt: TGCGCCAGCAGCCCAGAAGGTCTAGCGGGAGGGCTGGGAGATACGCAGTATTTT
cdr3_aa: CASSPEGLAGGLGDTQYF

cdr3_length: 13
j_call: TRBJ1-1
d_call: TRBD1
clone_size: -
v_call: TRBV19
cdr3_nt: TGTGCCAGTAGTAATACAGGGGGCACTGAAGCTTTCTTT
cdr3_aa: CASSNTGGTEAFF